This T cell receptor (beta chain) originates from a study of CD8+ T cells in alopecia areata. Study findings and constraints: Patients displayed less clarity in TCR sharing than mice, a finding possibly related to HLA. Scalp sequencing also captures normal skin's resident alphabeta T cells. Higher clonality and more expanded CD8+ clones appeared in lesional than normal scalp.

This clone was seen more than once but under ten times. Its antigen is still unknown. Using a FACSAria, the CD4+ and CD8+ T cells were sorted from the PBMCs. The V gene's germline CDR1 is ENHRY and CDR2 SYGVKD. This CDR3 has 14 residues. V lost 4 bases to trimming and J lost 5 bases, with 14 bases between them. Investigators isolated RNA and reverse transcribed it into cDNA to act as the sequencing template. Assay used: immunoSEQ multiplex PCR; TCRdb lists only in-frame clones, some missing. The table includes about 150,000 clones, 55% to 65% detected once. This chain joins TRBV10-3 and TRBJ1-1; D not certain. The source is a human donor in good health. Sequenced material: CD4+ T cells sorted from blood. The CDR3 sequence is CAISVNGRNTEAFF. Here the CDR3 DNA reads TGTGCCATCAGTGTCAACGGGAGGAATACTGAAGCTTTCTTT.